One sample yielded the 17 T cell receptor beta chains listed below, sequenced in a study of Graves' ophthalmopathy and Graves' hyperthyroidism. Amplified TCR beta CDR3 regions were obtained using RNA transcripts as template. HTBI primers served in a first-round RT-PCR, which a second-round multiplex PCR followed. TCRdb recomputed calls from the multiplex PCR reads with MiXCR, one row per CDR3 protein. Among some 210,000 distinct CDR3 sequences listed, 25% to 35% were seen once. The sequenced sample was peripheral blood. The receptors come from a man aged 45-65 years with Graves' ophthalmopathy.

On this clonotype itself: The junction departs from germline at one end; a sequencing error may be responsible. The chain couples TRBV12-3 or TRBV12-4 to TRBJ1-2; a weak D match, TRBD1 (6 bases). CDR3 size: 11 residues. CDR3 region: CASSLVDSHSF. The CDR3 coding sequence is TGTGCCAGCAGTTTAGTGGACAGTCACTCCTTC.

This clonotype came up many times. V usage is TRBV18 and J usage is TRBJ2-7, with 7 bases that match TRBD2. This CDR3 has 15 residues. Per the germline V gene, CDR1 is KGHSH and CDR2 is LQKENI. V was clipped by 4 bases and J by 1 base; unmatched bases: 7. The CDR3 reads CASSLGGRFSYEQYF. In DNA form, the CDR3 reads TGTGCCAGCTCACTCGGCGGGAGATTTTCCTACGAGCAGTACTTC. Drawing the rest from reference TRBV18 and TRBJ2-7, the complete variable domain is NAGVMQNPRHLVRRRGQEARLRCSPMKGHSHVYWYRQLPEEGLKFMVYLQKENIIDESGMPKERFSAEFPKEGPSILRIQQVVRGDSAAYFCASSLGGRFSYEQYFGPGTRLTVT.

Many counts were recorded for this clonotype. The rearrangement joins TRBV28 to TRBJ2-7; TRBD1 aligns across 11 bases. The germline gives CDR1 MDHEN, CDR2 SYDVKM. V lost 6 bases to trimming and J lost 6 bases; unmatched junction nucleotides: 7. The CDR3 length is 14 residues. This CDR3 reads CASSYTGTGGEQYF. The CDR3 bases are TGTGCCAGCAGCTACACCGGGACAGGGGGCGAGCAGTACTTC.

This clonotype was observed at least ten times. The chain carries TRBV7-9 and TRBJ2-7, with TRBD2 identical over 9 bases. Germline V gene sequence: CDR1 SEHNR, CDR2 FQNEAQ (reference sequence). The CDR3 spans 16 residues. V shed 4 bases, J shed 7 bases, and the junction held 14 bases outside the gene matches. CDR3 sequence (DNA): TGTGCCAGCAGCTCCCCCCCGGCTAGCGGGATGAGTGAGCAGTACTTC. Its translation is CASSSPPASGMSEQYF. The full variable domain, rest sourced from reference TRBV7-9 and TRBJ2-7, is DTGVSQNPRHKITKRGQNVTFRCDPISEHNRLYWYRQTLGQGPEFLTYFQNEAQLEKSRLLSDRFSAERPKGSFSTLEIQRTEQGDSAMYLCASSSPPASGMSEQYFGPGTRLTVT.

The table lists this clonotype with many counts. The chain carries TRBV6-1 and TRBJ1-1; D is unclear. Looked up from germline, CDR1 is MNHNS and CDR2 is SASEGT. There are 13 residues in the CDR3. V shed 2 bases and J shed 3 bases, with 7 bases lying between them. Written as DNA, the CDR3 is TGTGCCAGCAGTGAATCAAGAGACACTGAAGCTTTCTTT. Protein product: CASSESRDTEAFF.

The chain links TRBV7-9 to TRBJ2-7; D unclear. Germline V gene data show CDR1 as SEHNR and CDR2 as FQNEAQ (reference sequence). The CDR3 contains 14 residues. Trimming took 4 bases from V and 3 from J, leaving 13 bases between them. CDR3 loop: CASSSTDVYYEQYF. Here the CDR3 DNA reads TGTGCCAGCAGCTCCACGGACGTTTACTACGAGCAGTACTTC.

This clonotype was detected ten times or more. The J gene is TRBJ1-5, the V gene TRBV30; D ambiguous. Deletions cut 0 bases from V and 6 bases from J, with 12 bases between. Germline V gives CDR1 GTSNPN, CDR2 SVGIG (reference sequence). The CDR3 extends over 14 amino acids. The CDR3 DNA sequence: TGTGCCTGGAGTGTGCGCGGGGTAAGTCAGCCCCAGCATTTT. Its translation: CAWSVRGVSQPQHF.

At least ten counts were recorded for this clonotype. The V call is TRBV28, the J call TRBJ2-7, with TRBD2 identical over 10 bases. J gave up 3 bases and V 4 bases, and 6 bases lay outside the gene matches. Germline assignment: CDR1 MDHEN and CDR2 SYDVKM. The length of the CDR3 is 15 residues. The CDR3 DNA reads as TGTGCCAGCAGTTCCCCAGCGGGAGGGCTCTACGAGCAGTACTTC. Amino acids: CASSSPAGGLYEQYF.

The rearrangement joins TRBV6-5 to TRBJ2-4; 9 positions match TRBD1. The V and J ends lost 4 bases and 9 bases, in that order; junction bases with no gene match: 7. The CDR3 is made up of 14 amino acids. The V gene's germline CDR1 is MNHEY and CDR2 SVGAGI. The CDR3 here is CASSSTGGGSIQYF. The CDR3 region has the DNA TGTGCCAGCAGTTCGACAGGGGGAGGAAGCATTCAGTACTTC.

This clonotype was counted ten times or more. The gene calls are TRBV28 and TRBJ1-2, with D possibly being TRBD1 (6 bases). V lost 2 bases and J 7 bases, leaving 8 bases between the germline ends. The CDR3 loop spans 12 amino acids. From germline, CDR1 is MDHEN and CDR2 SYDVKM. DNA of the CDR3: TGTGCCAGCAGTTTACCGACAGGTGGCTACACCTTC. Its translation is CASSLPTGGYTF.

This clonotype showed up many times. The V and J genes are TRBV20-1 and TRBJ2-3, with 7 positions matching TRBD1. This CDR3 has 16 residues. CDR1 is DFQATT, CDR2 SNEGSKA, per germline (reference sequence). After removal of 1 base from V and 6 bases from J, the junction contained 13 bases not matched to a gene. The CDR3 loop is CSARVLQGNAQDTQYF. For the CDR3, the DNA is TGCAGTGCTAGAGTATTACAGGGGAACGCACAGGATACGCAGTATTTT.

This clonotype has a handful of counts. Given a far larger clone just one base away, this is likely a sequencing read error. This sequence joins TRBV7-2 and TRBJ1-5, with D perhaps matching TRBD1 (5 bases). This CDR3 is built from 13 residues. V was clipped by 1 base and J by 7 bases, with 8 bases between them. The germline V gene encodes CDR1 SGHTA and CDR2 FQGNSA. The CDR3 region is CASSLGGEQPQHF. Here the CDR3 DNA reads TGTGCCAGCAGCTTAGGAGGGGAACAGCCCCAGCATTTT.

This clonotype was observed at least ten times. The chain carries TRBV5-1 and TRBJ1-1, with no clear D. Germline loops: CDR1 SGHRS, CDR2 YFSETQ. V was trimmed by 0 bases and J by 8 bases, leaving 14 bases between them. The CDR3 covers 14 residues. In DNA, the CDR3 is TGCGCCAGCAGCTTGGACAGCATAGCGAAGGAAGCTTTCTTT. Amino acid sequence: CASSLDSIAKEAFF.

This clonotype was detected ten times or more. The genes are TRBV19 and TRBJ1-5; no clear D. The germline V gene has CDR1 LNHDA and CDR2 SQIVND (reference sequence). The CDR3 contains 15 residues. Trimming shortened V by 5 bases and J by 3 bases, and 14 bases separated the two germline ends. The CDR3 DNA follows: TGTGCCAGTAGTCGTCTATGGGATGCCAATCAGCCCCAGCATTTT. It is translated as CASSRLWDANQPQHF.

This sequence joins TRBV27 and TRBJ2-7, with 8 bases fitting TRBD1. V was clipped by 5 bases and J by 2 bases; unmatched bases: 11. The germline V gene encodes CDR1 MNHEY and CDR2 SMNVEV (reference sequence). The CDR3 has 16 residues. The CDR3 DNA is TGTGCCAGCAGTCTCGGACAGGGCACTTTACCCTACGAGCAGTACTTC. Amino acids: CASSLGQGTLPYEQYF.

This clonotype was seen ten or more times. In nucleotides, the CDR3 is TGTGCCAGCAGGGTGAATCGGGGACAGCCCCAGCATTTT. This codes for CASRVNRGQPQHF. This rearrangement joins TRBV6-5 to TRBJ1-5; D call uncertain. CDR1 is MNHEY and CDR2 is SVGAGI in the germline V gene. The CDR3 runs to 13 residues. Trimming stripped 6 bases from V and 7 bases from J, with 13 bases between.

This clonotype was seen a handful of times. This rearrangement joins TRBV7-9 to TRBJ2-7; a weak D match, TRBD2 (6 bases). Germline V gene data show CDR1 as SEHNR and CDR2 as FQNEAQ (reference sequence). Trimming cost V 6 bases and J 2 bases, with 14 bases left between them. CDR3 length equals 14 residues. This CDR3 is CASSPSVAAYEQYF. The CDR3 DNA is TGTGCCAGCAGTCCCTCGGTAGCGGCCTACGAGCAGTACTTC.